This T cell receptor (beta chain) derives from a study of shared clonotypes between healthy human individuals. Clones were sequenced by immunoSEQ multiplex PCR, and TCRdb holds only the in-frame ones, with some missing. The sample lists about 2 million clones, about 95% occurring once. V was pared by 3 bases and J by 1 base, with 7 bases between. The CDR3 contains 14 residues. Germline CDR1 reads LNHDA; CDR2 reads SQIVND (reference sequence). The naive CD8 population came from CD45RO-negative cells selected for CCR7, without terminally differentiated effector memory CD45RA+ cells. Sequencing was done on a sample of naive CD8+ T cells sorted from blood. The rearrangement joins TRBV19 to TRBJ1-5; D remains ambiguous. This sequence was found in a young man in good health. In DNA, the CDR3 is TGTGCCAGTAGTATCTCTCTAAGCAATCAGCCCCAGCATTTT. It specifies CASSISLSNQPQHF. Using reference TRBV19 and TRBJ1-5 for the parts outside the CDR3, the full variable domain is DGGITQSPKYLFRKEGQNVTLSCEQNLNHDAMYWYRQDPGQGLRLIYYSQIVNDFQKGDIAEGYSVSREKKESFPLTVTSAQKNPTAFYLCASSISLSNQPQHFGDGTRLSIL.